This T cell receptor beta chain was observed in a study of human T cells and chemical hapten exposure. Whole-study context: Sensitizing treatment utilized 2% DPC over a 2 cm by 2 cm portion of upper inner arm skin. Patients were given diphenylcyclopropenone on the scalp weekly across the roughly 25-week study.

The V gene lost 3 bases and the J gene lost 0 bases, with 9 bases spanning the gap. Germline assignment: CDR1 KGHSH and CDR2 LQKENI. The CDR3 has 15 residues. Only a few counts were recorded for this clonotype. TCRdb fed the RACE reads into MiXCR, producing one record per CDR3 protein. This sample yields 190,000 or so distinct CDR3 sequences, of which 24% are seen a single time; 2% to 2.5% belongs to the top ten. Time point here: patch test 3, about 24 weeks after DPC sensitization. Treatment denoted: therapeutic diphenylcyclopropenone sensitization with weekly scalp DPC. Sequencing was performed on whole blood, taken in connection with sensitization to the hapten diphenylcyclopropenone (DPC). The V call is TRBV18, the J call TRBJ1-5; D unclear. This clonotype was sampled from a woman aged 40 to 49 with alopecia areata. Some clones in this sample may be carry-over from other donors' samples. Here the CDR3 DNA reads TGTGCCAGCTCACCGGACGGGGATAGCAATCAGCCCCAGCATTTT. Encoded protein: CASSPDGDSNQPQHF.